These 8 T cell receptor beta chains were all obtained from the same sample, sequenced in a study of cytomegalovirus exposure and HLA in healthy donors. PCR was performed using 60 Vbeta and 13 Jbeta primers. The table came from immunoSEQ multiplex PCR; TCRdb's copy has only in-frame clones and leaves some out. The sample yields around 150,000 clones, about 75% seen once. The sample consisted of PBMCs. The source is a man between 18 and 35 years old in good health and CMV-seronegative.

In this sample, this clone turned up once. V and J are TRBV7-3 and TRBJ2-5; 8 bases align to TRBD2. This CDR3 region has 12 residues. J gave up 9 bases and V 2 bases, and 2 bases lay outside the gene matches. CDR1 is SGHTA and CDR2 is FQGTGA in the germline V gene. CDR3 sequence reads: CASSLGRGAQYF. The CDR3 region has the DNA TGTGCCAGCAGCTTAGGGCGGGGGGCCCAGTACTTC.

This rearrangement joins TRBV29-1 to TRBJ2-3; D may be TRBD1 (5 bases). The CDR3 loop spans 13 amino acids. Trimming removed 0 bases at V and 4 bases at J, with 8 bases between. The germline gives CDR1 SQVTM, CDR2 ANQGSEA. The CDR3 protein is CSVEDLGADTQYF. CDR3 DNA: TGCAGCGTTGAAGATTTAGGGGCAGATACGCAGTATTTT.

This clone was recorded once. The V gene is TRBV12-5, the J gene TRBJ2-7; the D is unclear. This CDR3 has 14 amino acids. Trimming removed 3 bases from V and 0 bases from J, with 9 bases in between. Looked up from germline, CDR1 is LGHNT and CDR2 is FRNRAP. The CDR3 region has the DNA TGTGCTAGTGGTTTTGGGCCGGCCTCCTACGAGCAGTACTTC. It yields the protein CASGFGPASYEQYF.

The chain combines TRBV9 with TRBJ2-4, with D possibly TRBD1 on 7 matching bases. The CDR3 has 16 amino acids. The germline CDR1 and CDR2 sequences are SGDLS and YYNGEE. Deletions cut 0 bases from V and 7 bases from J, with 17 bases between. DNA for the CDR3: TGTGCCAGCAGCGTAGGGGGTGGCGGGACAGCGAACATTCAGTACTTC. Its protein is CASSVGGGGTANIQYF.

This chain uses TRBV19 with TRBJ1-4, with TRBD1 as a possible D gene (5 bases). CDR3 length equals 16 residues. Germline CDR1 and CDR2: LNHDA and SQIVND (reference sequence). V lost 2 bases and J 5 bases, leaving 15 bases between the germline ends. CDR3 residues: CASSIQGRIPNEKLFF. The CDR3 nucleotides read TGTGCCAGTAGTATACAGGGTCGCATACCAAATGAAAAACTGTTTTTT.

This chain joins TRBV5-1 and TRBJ2-1, with TRBD1 matching over 11 bases. Germline V gene lookup returns CDR1 SGHRS and CDR2 YFSETQ. The length of the CDR3 is 16 residues. Unmatched junction bases numbered 10, after V lost 4 bases and J lost 7 bases. This CDR3 reads CASSPGTGGGWNEQFF. CDR3 in DNA: TGCGCCAGCAGCCCCGGGACAGGGGGGGGTTGGAATGAGCAGTTCTTC.

This clone was recorded a few times. The chain is built from TRBV5-4 and TRBJ2-7; 7 nucleotides match TRBD1. There are 12 residues in the CDR3. CDR1 is SGHNT and CDR2 is YYREEE in the germline V gene (reference sequence). Trimming took 4 bases from V and 3 from J; bases not matched to a gene: 1. This CDR3 is CASSRDSYEQYF. CDR3 nucleotides: TGTGCCAGCAGCCGGGACAGCTACGAGCAGTACTTC.

For the CDR3, the DNA is TGCAGCGTTGTGGCCCCTCTGAGGAATGAGCAGTTCTTC. Residues: CSVVAPLRNEQFF. The chain recombines TRBV29-1 with TRBJ2-1; D gene ambiguous. The V and J ends lost 4 bases and 7 bases respectively, with 14 bases between them. The CDR3 extends over 13 amino acids. Germline lookup yields CDR1 SQVTM and CDR2 ANQGSEA.